What follows are 13 T cell receptor beta chains derived from one specimen sequenced in a study of blood T cells in healthy people across ages. Alongside a J-beta primer mix, a sample-barcoded 5' primer served in a second PCR lasting about 7 to 12 cycles. TCRdb redid the calling of the 5' RACE reads with MiXCR, one entry per CDR3 protein. The data contain some 760,000 distinct CDR3 sequences, approximately 25% of them singletons. Another study also made use of these data, one on T cells of mothers and their children.

Sequencing was done on a sample of blood. The receptor source for this set is a boy between 5 and 17 years old in good health.

The chain combines TRBV12-3 or TRBV12-4 with TRBJ2-7; no reliable D call. Deletions cut 2 bases from V and 0 bases from J, with 14 bases between. The CDR3 runs 16 residues. The CDR3, as DNA: TGTGCCAGCAGTTTACTCGGCAGGAAACTCTCCTACGAGCAGTACTTC. Its translation is CASSLLGRKLSYEQYF.

The V gene is TRBV6-5, the J gene TRBJ1-1; D remains ambiguous. Germline V CDR1 and CDR2: MNHEY, SVGAGI. The V gene lost 5 bases and the J gene lost 0 bases, with 7 bases spanning the gap. This CDR3 region has 13 residues. CDR3 nucleotide sequence: TGTGCCAGCAGTCAGATCATGAACACTGAAGCTTTCTTT. Residues: CASSQIMNTEAFF.

The chain recombines TRBV5-1 with TRBJ2-5; 8 bases fit TRBD1. The J call may be in error: the DNA end matches TRBJ2-7 better. Per the germline V gene, CDR1 is SGHRS and CDR2 is YFSETQ. This CDR3 has 15 amino acids. CDR3 region: CASSSGTGGPHEQYF. The CDR3 DNA reads as TGCGCCAGCAGCAGCGGAACAGGGGGTCCCCACGAGCAGTACTTC.

The V call is TRBV20-1, the J call TRBJ2-5, with D maybe TRBD2 (5 bases). The tail of the sequence fits TRBJ2-1 better, so the J call may be wrong. Germline V gene lookup returns CDR1 DFQATT and CDR2 SNEGSKA (reference sequence). The CDR3 is 12 amino acids. CDR3 coding DNA: TGCAGTGCCTACATTACGCGGGATGAGCAGTTCTTC. Encoded protein: CSAYITRDEQFF.

In its sample, this clonotype was seen a few times. The gene calls are TRBV7-9 and TRBJ2-5; 8 bases map to TRBD2. Losses at the gene ends were 1 base for V and 4 bases for J; bases not matched to a gene: 8. Looked up from germline, CDR1 is SEHNR and CDR2 is FQNEAQ (reference sequence). This CDR3 region has 16 residues. The CDR3: CASSLVGSGSSETQYF. DNA of the CDR3: TGTGCCAGCAGCTTAGTGGGCAGCGGGAGCTCAGAGACCCAGTACTTC.

V usage is TRBV4-1 and J usage is TRBJ2-7; D remains ambiguous. The CDR3 covers 16 residues. Trimming took 1 base from V and 2 from J, leaving 15 bases between them. Per the germline V gene, CDR1 is MGHRA and CDR2 is YSYEKL. The DNA for the CDR3 is TGCGCCAGCAGCCAAGTCGTAGTATCGGCAGCCTACGAGCAGTACTTC. Protein sequence: CASSQVVVSAAYEQYF.

This clonotype was seen a handful of times. This sequence joins TRBV7-9 and TRBJ2-5; TRBD1 might be the D (6 bases). The closer fit of TRBJ2-7 to the DNA end suggests the J call may be wrong. This CDR3 region has 17 residues. In germline, CDR1 is SEHNR, CDR2 FQNEAQ (reference sequence). CDR3 coding DNA: TGTGCCAGCAGCCCGGGGCTTACAGGGTCCCATTGGGACGAGCAGTACTTC. Protein: CASSPGLTGSHWDEQYF.

The CDR3 nucleotides read TGCGCCAGCAGCTTGGAAGGACAGAGGGATGGAAACACCATATATTTT. The encoded protein is CASSLEGQRDGNTIYF. The rearrangement joins TRBV5-1 to TRBJ1-3; possible D gene TRBD1, 6 bases. V lost 0 bases and J 3 bases, leaving 13 bases between the germline ends. From germline, CDR1 is SGHRS and CDR2 YFSETQ. The CDR3 is 16 residues long. Together with reference TRBV5-1 and TRBJ1-3, the CDR3 gives the full variable domain: KAGVTQTPRYLIKTRGQQVTLSCSPISGHRSVSWYQQTPGQGLQFLFEYFSETQRNKGNFPGRFSGRQFSNSRSEMNVSTLELGDSALYLCASSLEGQRDGNTIYFGEGSWLTVV.

Only one count was recorded for this clonotype. The chain joins TRBV7-3 to TRBJ2-3; D remains ambiguous. The germline V gene encodes CDR1 SGHTA and CDR2 FQGTGA. This CDR3 has 17 residues. Trimming pared 5 bases from V and 2 bases from J, leaving 20 bases between. CDR3 DNA: TGTGCCAGCAGCCGCCGAAGCGACCCACGCTTCACAGATACGCAGTATTTT. It specifies CASSRRSDPRFTDTQYF.

This clonotype was seen a handful of times. Here the CDR3 DNA reads TGTGCCAGCAGCCATTCCGGGGGGGATTCACCCCTCCACTTT. It codes for CASSHSGGDSPLHF. The genes are TRBV3-1 and TRBJ1-6; tentatively, D is TRBD1 (5 bases). This CDR3 is 14 amino acids long. The V and J ends lost 3 bases and 8 bases respectively, with 11 bases between them. Looked up from germline, CDR1 is LGHDT and CDR2 is YNNKEL (reference sequence).

The chain recombines TRBV20-1 with TRBJ1-4; D remains ambiguous. The CDR3 covers 14 residues. Trimming took off 6 bases at V and 5 bases at J, with 16 bases between the two ends. Germline CDR1 and CDR2: DFQATT and SNEGSKA (reference sequence). The CDR3 DNA reads TGCAGTGCCCATTATGAGAGCCGGAATGAAAAACTGTTTTTT. Its translation is CSAHYESRNEKLFF.

The V gene is TRBV19, the J gene TRBJ1-2, with no clear D. Trimming shortened V by 2 bases and J by 4 bases, and 5 bases separated the two germline ends. CDR1 is LNHDA, CDR2 SQIVND, per germline (reference sequence). CDR3 length equals 12 residues. CDR3 in DNA: TGTGCCAGTAGTATACCCGGCTATGGCTACACCTTC. Translated: CASSIPGYGYTF.

This clonotype came up a few times. A read error is possible here, since a much larger clone lies one base away. The genes are TRBV19 and TRBJ1-6; D unclear. The CDR3 has 14 amino acids. Germline V gene sequence: CDR1 LNHDA, CDR2 SQIVND (reference sequence). With 1 base removed from V and 10 bases from J, the gap between germline ends came to 11 bases. The CDR3 DNA reads TGTGCCAGTAGTATAGCGGGCGGAATATCACCCCTCCACTTT. Residues: CASSIAGGISPLHF. Based on the CDR3 plus reference TRBV19 and TRBJ1-6, the full variable domain is DGGITQSPKYLFRKEGQNVTLSCEQNLNHDAMYWYRQDPGQGLRLIYYSQIVNDFQKGDIAEGYSVSREKKESFPLTVTSAQKNPTAFYLCASSIAGGISPLHFGNGTRLTVT.